Listed below are T cell receptor beta chains from one sample, sequenced in a study of a mutant IDH1 vaccine in newly diagnosed glioma. Their antigens are not known. Produced via immunoSEQ multiplex PCR; TCRdb's table is partial and in-frame only. The sample consists of about 32,000 clones, roughly 75% of them appearing once. This specimen was PBMCs, taken from a glioma patient whose treatment included an IDH1 peptide vaccine. The receptor source for this set is a man aged 35 to 55 with glioma. Some clones in this sample may be carry-over from other donors' samples. Each CDR3 is given with its conserved first and last residue. Each record gives: clone size, V gene, D gene, J gene, CDR3 protein, CDR3 DNA. A D gene is named only where the DNA matches it firmly. The size of a clone is reported for some rows only, either as once, few or many, or as a class for expanded clones.

clone_size: -
v_call: TRBV30
d_call: TRBD1
j_call: TRBJ1-1
cdr3_aa: CAWSDPTGVGTEAFF
cdr3_nt: TGTGCCTGGAGTGACCCGACAGGGGTAGGGACTGAAGCTTTCTTT

clone_size: -
v_call: TRBV30
d_call: -
j_call: TRBJ1-5
cdr3_aa: CAWSQGLNQPQHF
cdr3_nt: TGTGCCTGGTCTCAGGGGTTAAATCAGCCCCAGCATTTT

clone_size: -
v_call: TRBV4-1
d_call: -
j_call: TRBJ1-3
cdr3_aa: CASSQEVNSYSGNTIYF
cdr3_nt: TGCGCCAGCAGCCAAGAGGTTAACAGCTACTCTGGAAACACCATATATTTT

clone_size: -
v_call: TRBV18
d_call: -
j_call: TRBJ1-1
cdr3_aa: CASSPFGANTEAFF
cdr3_nt: TGTGCCAGCTCACCCTTCGGGGCGAACACTGAAGCTTTCTTT

clone_size: -
v_call: TRBV10-3
d_call: -
j_call: TRBJ2-1
cdr3_aa: CAISELGARGEQFF
cdr3_nt: TGTGCCATCAGTGAGCTGGGGGCACGGGGTGAGCAGTTCTTC

clone_size: -
v_call: TRBV5-5
d_call: TRBD1
j_call: TRBJ1-4
cdr3_aa: CASSRPGTGDEKLFF
cdr3_nt: TGTGCCAGCAGTCGACCCGGGACAGGGGATGAAAAACTGTTTTTT

clone_size: -
v_call: TRBV6-1
d_call: TRBD1
j_call: TRBJ2-3
cdr3_aa: CASRARDRLTDTQYF
cdr3_nt: TGTGCCAGCAGGGCTAGGGACAGGTTAACAGATACGCAGTATTTT

clone_size: -
v_call: TRBV5-8
d_call: -
j_call: TRBJ1-1
cdr3_aa: CASSLISTEAFF
cdr3_nt: TGTGCCAGCAGCCTTATCAGCACTGAAGCTTTCTTT

clone_size: -
v_call: TRBV5-1
d_call: TRBD1
j_call: TRBJ1-1
cdr3_aa: CASSYKTGKVKGTEAFF
cdr3_nt: TGCGCCAGCAGCTACAAGACAGGGAAGGTTAAAGGCACTGAAGCTTTCTTT

clone_size: -
v_call: TRBV5-1
d_call: TRBD2
j_call: TRBJ2-3
cdr3_aa: CASTSGSTDTQYF
cdr3_nt: TGCGCCAGCACTAGCGGGTCCACAGATACGCAGTATTTT

clone_size: -
v_call: TRBV6-4
d_call: TRBD1
j_call: TRBJ1-5
cdr3_aa: CASSGDRNQPQHF
cdr3_nt: TGTGCCAGCAGTGGGGACAGGAATCAGCCCCAGCATTTT

clone_size: -
v_call: TRBV2
d_call: -
j_call: TRBJ2-5
cdr3_aa: CASSEVGGGLETQYF
cdr3_nt: TGTGCCAGCAGTGAAGTGGGGGGCGGGCTGGAGACCCAGTACTTC

clone_size: -
v_call: TRBV11-2
d_call: -
j_call: TRBJ2-5
cdr3_aa: CASSLGWAQYF
cdr3_nt: TGTGCCAGCAGCTTAGGATGGGCCCAGTACTTC

clone_size: -
v_call: TRBV6-5
d_call: -
j_call: TRBJ1-5
cdr3_aa: CASSYGQGVQPQHF
cdr3_nt: TGTGCCAGCAGTTACGGGCAGGGCGTTCAGCCCCAGCATTTT

clone_size: -
v_call: TRBV10-3
d_call: TRBD1
j_call: TRBJ1-6
cdr3_aa: CAISGGQGGYSPLHF
cdr3_nt: TGTGCCATCAGTGGGGGACAGGGGGGGTATTCACCCCTCCACTTT

clone_size: -
v_call: TRBV29-1
d_call: -
j_call: TRBJ2-7
cdr3_aa: CSACVSSEQYF
cdr3_nt: TGCAGCGCTTGCGTATCGAGCGAGCAGTACTTC

clone_size: -
v_call: TRBV21-1
d_call: -
j_call: TRBJ2-7
cdr3_aa: CASSRRGIRSYEQYF
cdr3_nt: TGTGCCAGCAGCAGGAGGGGGATACGCTCTTACGAGCAGTACTTC

clone_size: -
v_call: TRBV27
d_call: -
j_call: TRBJ2-5
cdr3_aa: CASSLFAGEQETQYF
cdr3_nt: TGTGCCAGCAGTTTATTTGCGGGCGAACAAGAGACCCAGTACTTC

clone_size: -
v_call: TRBV6-5
d_call: TRBD2
j_call: TRBJ2-1
cdr3_aa: CASSSLAGESHNEQFF
cdr3_nt: TGTGCCAGCAGTTCTCTAGCGGGGGAATCCCACAATGAGCAGTTCTTC

clone_size: once
v_call: TRBV7-9
d_call: -
j_call: TRBJ1-5
cdr3_aa: CASSLSGNSNQPQHF
cdr3_nt: TGTGCCAGCAGCCTAAGCGGCAATAGCAATCAGCCCCAGCATTTT

clone_size: few
v_call: TRBV7-9
d_call: TRBD1
j_call: TRBJ1-3
cdr3_aa: CASSLTGDQAGNTIYF
cdr3_nt: TGTGCCAGCAGCTTAACAGGGGATCAAGCTGGAAACACCATATATTTT

clone_size: -
v_call: TRBV5-1
d_call: TRBD1
j_call: TRBJ1-3
cdr3_aa: CASSPRGTGHSGNTIYF
cdr3_nt: TGCGCCAGCAGCCCGAGAGGGACAGGACACTCTGGAAACACCATATATTTT

clone_size: few
v_call: TRBV19
d_call: -
j_call: TRBJ1-6
cdr3_aa: CASSIALSGSPLHF
cdr3_nt: TGTGCCAGTAGTATAGCACTATCGGGATCACCCCTCCACTTT

clone_size: -
v_call: TRBV6-5
d_call: -
j_call: TRBJ2-7
cdr3_aa: CASSHRGYRSYEQYF
cdr3_nt: TGTGCCAGCAGCCATCGGGGGTACCGCTCCTACGAGCAGTACTTC

clone_size: -
v_call: TRBV6-4
d_call: TRBD2
j_call: TRBJ2-3
cdr3_aa: CASSDTSGGATDTQYF
cdr3_nt: TGTGCCAGCAGTGACACTAGCGGGGGGGCCACAGATACGCAGTATTTT

clone_size: -
v_call: TRBV30
d_call: -
j_call: TRBJ2-5
cdr3_aa: CAWGLSQETQYF
cdr3_nt: TGTGCCTGGGGACTTTCCCAAGAGACCCAGTACTTC